The 24 T cell receptor beta chains in this list originate from one sample, sequenced in a study of OX40 agonist ivuxolimab in advanced cancers. Library prep was done by the immunoSEQ multiplex PCR assay. The clones in this table, taken by TCRdb from immuneACCESS, are in-frame only. Not every clone is retained; where verified, under half of the shortfall comes from an unresolved V gene, and the cause of the rest is unknown. Here the sample has tens of thousands of clones; roughly 81% occur a single time. 4% to 5% of the sample is in the top ten clones. Here the sequenced sample was CD4+ or CD8+ T cells sorted from blood, taken in a trial of the OX40 agonist ivuxolimab. The receptors originated from an adult with an advanced solid tumor such as melanoma, head and neck, liver or kidney cancer.

The chain joins TRBV7-9 to TRBJ2-7, with D hard to call. The CDR3 has 14 residues. V was trimmed by 5 bases and J by 3 bases, leaving 14 bases between them. Germline V gene sequence: CDR1 SEHNR, CDR2 FQNEAQ (reference sequence). In nucleotides, the CDR3 is TGTGCCAGCAGCCCGGCAGGATTATACTACGAGCAGTACTTC. Translating gives CASSPAGLYYEQYF.

J is TRBJ2-2 and V is TRBV5-1; D is possibly TRBD1 or TRBD2 (7 bases each). The CDR3 totals 15 residues. The ends were cut back, 1 base at V and 5 bases at J, with 12 bases in the middle. Germline assignment: CDR1 SGHRS and CDR2 YFSETQ. CDR3 coding DNA: TGCGCCAGCAGCTTGCCCCAGGGGGGGACCGGGGAGCTGTTTTTT. Protein product: CASSLPQGGTGELFF.

This rearrangement joins TRBV7-2 to TRBJ1-6, with D hard to call. Trimming took off 5 bases at V and 8 bases at J, with 10 bases between the two ends. This CDR3 spans 13 amino acids. Germline V lookup: CDR1 SGHTA, CDR2 FQGNSA. CDR3 region: CASSPNRDSPLHF. The DNA for the CDR3 is TGTGCCAGCAGCCCAAACCGGGATTCACCCCTCCACTTT.

CDR3 nucleotides: TGTGCCAGCTCACCTACCCGACAACTCTATGGCTACACCTTC. It encodes CASSPTRQLYGYTF. The genes are TRBV18 and TRBJ1-2, with unresolved D. Trimming removed 3 bases at V and 4 bases at J, with 12 bases between. The length of the CDR3 is 14 residues. Per germline, CDR1 KGHSH and CDR2 LQKENI.

The genes are TRBV28 and TRBJ2-5; no clear D. Germline V CDR1 and CDR2: MDHEN, SYDVKM. The CDR3 loop spans 15 amino acids. Between the trimmed V and J ends, which lost 4 bases and 5 bases, there was a span of 17 bases. This CDR3 is CASSSRYPRTETQYF. CDR3 in DNA: TGTGCCAGCAGTTCCAGATACCCACGAACGGAGACCCAGTACTTC.

The chain's CDR3 is CASSPSGVNEKLFF. CDR3 nucleotide sequence: TGTGCCAGCTCACCGTCAGGGGTTAATGAAAAACTGTTTTTT. The V call is TRBV18, the J call TRBJ1-4; D possibly corresponds to TRBD1 (6 bases). There are 14 residues in the CDR3. Germline CDR1 KGHSH, CDR2 LQKENI. Between the trimmed V and J ends, which lost 3 bases and 4 bases, there was a span of 9 bases.

The chain carries TRBV7-2 and TRBJ2-1, with D uncertain. V lost 5 bases and J lost 2, with 4 bases in between. The CDR3 consists of 12 residues. Germline-derived CDR1 and CDR2 are SGHTA and FQGNSA. The CDR3 spells CASSPTYNEQFF. The CDR3 region has the DNA TGTGCCAGCAGCCCAACCTACAATGAGCAGTTCTTC.

The CDR3 spells CGYGGGNYGYTF. In DNA, the CDR3 is TGTGGCTACGGTGGCGGAAACTATGGCTACACCTTC. This chain uses TRBV28 with TRBJ1-2; D is unresolved. The CDR3 contains 12 residues. CDR1 and CDR2 (germline): MDHEN, SYDVKM.

This clone ranks as large. CDR3 region: CAWSEGGLYLYNEQFF. The CDR3 coding sequence is TGTGCCTGGAGCGAAGGGGGACTCTACCTTTACAATGAGCAGTTCTTC. The chain couples TRBV30 to TRBJ2-1; D assignment may be TRBD1 or TRBD2 (6 bases each). Between the trimmed V and J ends, which lost 3 bases and 4 bases, there was a span of 19 bases. The CDR3 consists of 16 residues. Per the germline V gene, CDR1 is GTSNPN and CDR2 is SVGIG (reference sequence).

In this sample, this clone turned up once. J is TRBJ1-1 and V is TRBV19; the D gene is possibly TRBD1 (6 bases). Per the germline V gene, CDR1 is LNHDA and CDR2 is SQIVND (reference sequence). The CDR3 length is 13 residues. Between the trimmed V and J ends, which lost 3 bases and 4 bases, there was a span of 9 bases. CDR3 protein: CASSIPGVTEAFF. The CDR3 bases are TGTGCCAGTAGTATCCCAGGGGTCACTGAAGCTTTCTTT. The full variable domain, its missing parts supplied by reference TRBV19 and TRBJ1-1, is DGGITQSPKYLFRKEGQNVTLSCEQNLNHDAMYWYRQDPGQGLRLIYYSQIVNDFQKGDIAEGYSVSREKKESFPLTVTSAQKNPTAFYLCASSIPGVTEAFFGQGTRLTVV.

V usage is TRBV27 and J usage is TRBJ1-2; TRBD1 might be the D (5 bases). Germline assignment: CDR1 MNHEY and CDR2 SMNVEV (reference sequence). The CDR3 consists of 13 residues. Trimming removed 3 bases from V and 4 bases from J, with 9 bases in between. In DNA, the CDR3 is TGTGCCAGCAGTTTCTCAGGGCTCTATGGCTACACCTTC. Translation gives CASSFSGLYGYTF.

The chain employs TRBV10-1 and TRBJ1-5; 8 nucleotides agree with TRBD1. Germline assignment: CDR1 WNHNN and CDR2 SYGVQD (reference sequence). V lost 5 bases to trimming and J lost 6 bases; unmatched junction nucleotides: 12. The CDR3 covers 16 residues. CDR3 in amino acids: CASSLPPDRGGQPQHF. DNA of the CDR3: TGCGCCAGCAGTTTGCCCCCAGACAGGGGAGGTCAGCCCCAGCATTTT.

The chain links TRBV4-3 to TRBJ2-3, with D hard to call. Germline loops: CDR1 LGHNA, CDR2 YSLEER. V was trimmed by 0 bases and J by 2 bases, leaving 6 bases between them. The CDR3 covers 14 residues. Here the CDR3 DNA reads TGCGCCAGCAGCCAAGATCCCAACACAGATACGCAGTATTTT. Its translation is CASSQDPNTDTQYF.

This clone was seen only once. The chain is built from TRBV28 and TRBJ1-1; the match to TRBD1 covers 7 bases. From germline, CDR1 is MDHEN and CDR2 SYDVKM. The trim removed 4 bases at V and 5 bases at J, leaving 7 bases unmatched. The CDR3 has 14 residues. The CDR3 DNA reads TGTGCCAGCAGTTCAACTCCGGGACAGACTGAAGCTTTCTTT. Translating it yields CASSSTPGQTEAFF.

V gene TRBV28 combines with J gene TRBJ1-1, with TRBD1 as a possible D gene (5 bases). Between the trimmed V and J ends, which lost 5 bases and 7 bases, there was a span of 17 bases. CDR3 length: 14 residues. Germline CDR1 is MDHEN and CDR2 is SYDVKM. Here the CDR3 reads CASSRDSGAREAFF. The CDR3 DNA reads as TGTGCCAGCAGTCGGGACTCCGGCGCACGTGAAGCTTTCTTT.

This chain links TRBV2 with TRBJ2-7; D not resolved. The CDR3 spans 14 residues. With 3 bases removed from V and 2 bases from J, the gap between germline ends came to 11 bases. Germline lookup yields CDR1 SNHLY and CDR2 FYNNEI. The CDR3 is CASSEFGVTYEQYF. DNA for the CDR3: TGTGCCAGCAGTGAGTTCGGAGTTACCTACGAGCAGTACTTC.

The rearrangement links TRBV6-1 to TRBJ2-7, with D uncertain. CDR3 length: 11 amino acids. The germline gives CDR1 MNHNS, CDR2 SASEGT. Trimming stripped 6 bases from V and 3 bases from J, with 6 bases between. The CDR3 DNA sequence: TGTGCCAGCAGGCTCAACTACGAGCAGTACTTC. Encoded protein: CASRLNYEQYF.

The J gene is TRBJ2-2, the V gene TRBV9, with D perhaps being TRBD1 or TRBD2 (5 bases each). This CDR3 contains 15 residues. The V gene's germline CDR1 is SGDLS and CDR2 YYNGEE. V was pared by 0 bases and J by 4 bases, with 10 bases between. CDR3 nucleotide sequence: TGTGCCAGCAGCGTAGGAGGGGCGGGCACCGGGGAGCTGTTTTTT. Its translation: CASSVGGAGTGELFF.

The chain combines TRBV7-2 with TRBJ1-2; tentatively, D is TRBD1 (6 bases). CDR1 is SGHTA and CDR2 is FQGNSA in the germline V gene. V was cut by 4 bases and J by 6 bases, with 12 bases left in between. The CDR3 has 13 amino acids. CDR3 protein: CASSSGQTHGYTF. The CDR3 bases are TGTGCCAGCAGCTCCGGACAGACTCATGGCTACACCTTC.

This chain connects TRBV5-1 to TRBJ2-3; no definite D call. Looked up from germline, CDR1 is SGHRS and CDR2 is YFSETQ. The CDR3 covers 13 residues. V lost 4 bases and J 1 base, leaving 7 bases between the germline ends. CDR3 in DNA: TGCGCCAGCAGCGACCCTGGCACAGATACGCAGTATTTT. Its protein is CASSDPGTDTQYF.

The chain couples TRBV4-2 to TRBJ2-3; D possibly uses TRBD1 or TRBD2 (5 bases each). Germline V gene sequence: CDR1 LGHNA, CDR2 YNFKEQ. Trimming shortened V by 4 bases and J by 3 bases, and 20 bases separated the two germline ends. CDR3 length: 17 amino acids. For the CDR3, the DNA is TGTGCCAGCAGCCCTCAAAGGACTGGCCAGGGAACAGATACGCAGTATTTT. Translated, it gives CASSPQRTGQGTDTQYF.

V gene TRBV2 combines with J gene TRBJ1-3, with D perhaps TRBD1 (5 bases). The V end lost 7 bases, the J end lost 3 bases, and 10 bases lay between the germline ends. The germline CDR1 and CDR2 sequences are SNHLY and FYNNEI. The CDR3 loop spans 13 amino acids. CDR3 sequence (DNA): TGTGCCAGCAACGAGGGGCTTGGAAACACCATATATTTT. It yields the protein CASNEGLGNTIYF.

The rearrangement links TRBV28 to TRBJ2-2; a weak D match, TRBD2 (5 bases). The CDR3 consists of 14 residues. The V and J ends lost 2 bases and 1 base respectively, with 5 bases between them. Per the germline V gene, CDR1 is MDHEN and CDR2 is SYDVKM. CDR3 sequence reads: CASSLRENTGELFF. For the CDR3, the DNA is TGTGCCAGCAGTTTACGGGAGAACACCGGGGAGCTGTTTTTT.

The chain recombines TRBV19 with TRBJ2-1, with 7 bases fitting TRBD1. V lost 7 bases, J lost 3 bases, and 9 bases stayed unmatched. Germline V gives CDR1 LNHDA, CDR2 SQIVND (reference sequence). This CDR3 comprises 15 residues. CDR3: CASNAAAGGYNEQFF. The DNA of the CDR3 is TGTGCCAGTAACGCGGCGGCAGGGGGCTACAATGAGCAGTTCTTC. Looking up the rest from reference TRBV19 and TRBJ2-1 gives the full variable domain: DGGITQSPKYLFRKEGQNVTLSCEQNLNHDAMYWYRQDPGQGLRLIYYSQIVNDFQKGDIAEGYSVSREKKESFPLTVTSAQKNPTAFYLCASNAAAGGYNEQFFGPGTRLTVL.